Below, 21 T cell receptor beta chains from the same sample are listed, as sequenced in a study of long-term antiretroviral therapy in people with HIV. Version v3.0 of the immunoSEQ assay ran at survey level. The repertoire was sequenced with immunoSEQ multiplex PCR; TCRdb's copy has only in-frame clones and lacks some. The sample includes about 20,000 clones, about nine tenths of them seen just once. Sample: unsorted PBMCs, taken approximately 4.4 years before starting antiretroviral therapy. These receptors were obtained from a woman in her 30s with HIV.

The CDR3 here is CASSLSQGALGYGYTF. Here the CDR3 DNA reads TGTGCCAGCTCACTATCACAGGGGGCCTTGGGCTATGGCTACACCTTC. The V and J genes are TRBV18 and TRBJ1-2; 9 bases align to TRBD1. CDR1 is KGHSH and CDR2 is LQKENI in the germline V gene. This CDR3 comprises 16 residues. V lost 4 bases to trimming and J lost 4 bases; unmatched junction nucleotides: 10.

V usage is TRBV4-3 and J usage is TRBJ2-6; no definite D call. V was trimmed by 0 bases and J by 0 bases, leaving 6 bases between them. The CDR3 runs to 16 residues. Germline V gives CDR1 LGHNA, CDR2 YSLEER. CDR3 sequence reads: CASSQDAGSGANVLTF. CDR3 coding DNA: TGCGCCAGCAGCCAAGACGCTGGCTCTGGGGCCAACGTCCTGACTTTC.

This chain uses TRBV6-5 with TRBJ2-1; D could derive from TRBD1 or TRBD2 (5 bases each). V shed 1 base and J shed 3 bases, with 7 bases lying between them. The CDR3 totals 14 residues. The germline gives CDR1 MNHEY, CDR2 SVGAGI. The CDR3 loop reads CASSYWDGYNEQFF. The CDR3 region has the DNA TGTGCCAGCAGTTACTGGGACGGCTACAATGAGCAGTTCTTC.

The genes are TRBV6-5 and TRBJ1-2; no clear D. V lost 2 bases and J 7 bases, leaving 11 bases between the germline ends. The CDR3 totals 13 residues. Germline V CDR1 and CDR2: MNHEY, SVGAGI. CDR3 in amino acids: CASSYLGRGGYTF. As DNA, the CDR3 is TGTGCCAGCAGTTACCTCGGGCGAGGTGGCTACACCTTC.

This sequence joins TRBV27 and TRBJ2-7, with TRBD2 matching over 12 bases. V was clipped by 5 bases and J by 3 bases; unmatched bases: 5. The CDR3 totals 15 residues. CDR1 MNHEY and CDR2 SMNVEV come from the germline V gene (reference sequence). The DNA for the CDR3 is TGTGCCAGCAGTCTTCGGACTAGCGGGAACTACGAGCAGTACTTC. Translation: CASSLRTSGNYEQYF.

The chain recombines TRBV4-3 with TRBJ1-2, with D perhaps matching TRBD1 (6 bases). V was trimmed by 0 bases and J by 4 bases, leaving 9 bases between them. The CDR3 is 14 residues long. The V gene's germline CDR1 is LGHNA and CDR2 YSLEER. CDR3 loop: CASSQDPGAYGYTF. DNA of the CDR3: TGCGCCAGCAGCCAAGATCCAGGGGCCTATGGCTACACCTTC.

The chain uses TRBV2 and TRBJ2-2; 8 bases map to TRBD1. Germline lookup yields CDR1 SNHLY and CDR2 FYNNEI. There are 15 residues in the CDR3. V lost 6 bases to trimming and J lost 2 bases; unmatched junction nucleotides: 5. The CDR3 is CASSGGQGNTGELFF. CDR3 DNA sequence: TGTGCCAGCAGCGGTGGACAGGGTAACACCGGGGAGCTGTTTTTT.

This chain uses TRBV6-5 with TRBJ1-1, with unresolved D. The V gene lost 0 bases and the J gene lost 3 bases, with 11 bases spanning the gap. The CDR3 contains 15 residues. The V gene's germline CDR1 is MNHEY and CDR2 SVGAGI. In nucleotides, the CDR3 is TGTGCCAGCAGTTACTCCCTGGCCGGAGACACTGAAGCTTTCTTT. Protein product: CASSYSLAGDTEAFF.

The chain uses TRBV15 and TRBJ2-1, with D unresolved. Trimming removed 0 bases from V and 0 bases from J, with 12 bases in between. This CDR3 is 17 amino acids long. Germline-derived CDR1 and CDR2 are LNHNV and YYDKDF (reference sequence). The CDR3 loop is CATSRDSLASSYNEQFF. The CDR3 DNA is TGTGCCACCAGCAGAGATTCATTAGCCAGCTCCTACAATGAGCAGTTCTTC.

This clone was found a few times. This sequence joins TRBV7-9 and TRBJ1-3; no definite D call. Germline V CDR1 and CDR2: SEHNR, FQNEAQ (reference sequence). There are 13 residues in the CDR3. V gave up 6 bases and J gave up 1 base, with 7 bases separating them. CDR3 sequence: CASRASSGNTIYF. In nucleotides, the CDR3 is TGTGCCAGCAGGGCTTCGTCTGGAAACACCATATATTTT. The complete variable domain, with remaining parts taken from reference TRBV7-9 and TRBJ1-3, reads DTGVSQNPRHKITKRGQNVTFRCDPISEHNRLYWYRQTLGQGPEFLTYFQNEAQLEKSRLLSDRFSAERPKGSFSTLEIQRTEQGDSAMYLCASRASSGNTIYFGEGSWLTVV.

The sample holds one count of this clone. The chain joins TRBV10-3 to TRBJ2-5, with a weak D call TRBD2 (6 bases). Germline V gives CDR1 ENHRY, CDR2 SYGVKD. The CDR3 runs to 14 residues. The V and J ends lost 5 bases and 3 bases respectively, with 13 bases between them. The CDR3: CAISQGLEEETQYF. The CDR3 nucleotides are TGTGCCATCAGTCAGGGACTGGAAGAAGAGACCCAGTACTTC.

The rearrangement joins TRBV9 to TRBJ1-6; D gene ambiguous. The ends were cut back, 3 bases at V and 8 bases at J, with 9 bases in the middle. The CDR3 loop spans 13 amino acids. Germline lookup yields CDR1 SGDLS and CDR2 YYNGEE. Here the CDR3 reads CASSEEPYSPLHF. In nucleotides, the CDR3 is TGTGCCAGCAGCGAAGAACCCTATTCACCCCTCCACTTT.

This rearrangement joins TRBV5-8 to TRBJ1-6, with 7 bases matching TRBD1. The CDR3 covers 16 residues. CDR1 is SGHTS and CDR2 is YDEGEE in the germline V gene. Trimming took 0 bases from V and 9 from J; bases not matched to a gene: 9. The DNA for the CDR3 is TGTGCCAGCAGCTTGGCCTCGACAGGGTGGGGTTCACCCCTCCACTTT. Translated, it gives CASSLASTGWGSPLHF.

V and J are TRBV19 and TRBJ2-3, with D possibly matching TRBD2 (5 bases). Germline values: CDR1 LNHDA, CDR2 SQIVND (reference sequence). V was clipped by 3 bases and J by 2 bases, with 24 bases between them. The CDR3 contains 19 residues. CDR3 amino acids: CASSISFNSVRDPTDTQYF. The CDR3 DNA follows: TGTGCCAGTAGTATTTCTTTCAACTCAGTTCGGGATCCCACAGATACGCAGTATTTT.

The CDR3 here is CARSSGFSSPLHF. The CDR3 nucleotides are TGTGCCAGAAGTTCGGGGTTTAGTTCACCCCTCCACTTT. This chain uses TRBV2 with TRBJ1-6; D call uncertain. Germline CDR1 reads SNHLY; CDR2 reads FYNNEI. This CDR3 spans 13 amino acids. Trimming stripped 9 bases from V and 9 bases from J, with 15 bases between.

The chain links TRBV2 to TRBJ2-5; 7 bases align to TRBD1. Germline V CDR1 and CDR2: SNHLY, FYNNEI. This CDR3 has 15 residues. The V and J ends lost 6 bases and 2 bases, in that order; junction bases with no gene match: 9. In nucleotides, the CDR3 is TGTGCCAGCAGGGCCCGGGACAGAAAGCAAGAGACCCAGTACTTC. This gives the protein CASRARDRKQETQYF.

CDR3 region: CASSYSTGLNTEAFF. The CDR3 DNA reads as TGTGCCAGCAGTTACTCGACAGGATTGAACACTGAAGCTTTCTTT. The chain carries TRBV6-5 and TRBJ1-1, with a possible D match to TRBD1 (6 bases). This CDR3 has 15 residues. V shed 0 bases and J shed 0 bases, with 8 bases lying between them. Germline loops: CDR1 MNHEY, CDR2 SVGAGI.

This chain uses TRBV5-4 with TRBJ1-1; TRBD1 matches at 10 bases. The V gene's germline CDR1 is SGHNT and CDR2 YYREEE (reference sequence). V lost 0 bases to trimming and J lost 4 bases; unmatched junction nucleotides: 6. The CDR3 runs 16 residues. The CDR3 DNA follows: TGTGCCAGCAGCTTGGGAGACAGGGGGCTGGGCACTGAAGCTTTCTTT. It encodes CASSLGDRGLGTEAFF.

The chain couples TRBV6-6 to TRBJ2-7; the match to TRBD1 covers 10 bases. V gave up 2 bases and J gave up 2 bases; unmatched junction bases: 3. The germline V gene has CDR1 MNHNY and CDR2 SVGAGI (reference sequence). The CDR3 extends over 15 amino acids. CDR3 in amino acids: CASSYGTGVAYEQYF. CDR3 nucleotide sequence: TGTGCCAGCAGTTACGGGACAGGGGTTGCCTACGAGCAGTACTTC.

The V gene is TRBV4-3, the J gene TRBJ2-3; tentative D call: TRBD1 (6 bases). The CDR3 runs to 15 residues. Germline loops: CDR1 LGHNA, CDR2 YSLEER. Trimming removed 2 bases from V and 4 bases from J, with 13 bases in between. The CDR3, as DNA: TGCGCCAGCAGCCAACTAACAGGGAGCGCAGATACGCAGTATTTT. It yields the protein CASSQLTGSADTQYF.

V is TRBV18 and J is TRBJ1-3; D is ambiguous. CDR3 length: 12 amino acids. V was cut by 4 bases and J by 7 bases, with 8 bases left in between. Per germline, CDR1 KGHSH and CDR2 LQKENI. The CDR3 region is CASSRPRNTIYF. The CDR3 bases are TGTGCCAGCTCACGGCCCAGGAACACCATATATTTT.